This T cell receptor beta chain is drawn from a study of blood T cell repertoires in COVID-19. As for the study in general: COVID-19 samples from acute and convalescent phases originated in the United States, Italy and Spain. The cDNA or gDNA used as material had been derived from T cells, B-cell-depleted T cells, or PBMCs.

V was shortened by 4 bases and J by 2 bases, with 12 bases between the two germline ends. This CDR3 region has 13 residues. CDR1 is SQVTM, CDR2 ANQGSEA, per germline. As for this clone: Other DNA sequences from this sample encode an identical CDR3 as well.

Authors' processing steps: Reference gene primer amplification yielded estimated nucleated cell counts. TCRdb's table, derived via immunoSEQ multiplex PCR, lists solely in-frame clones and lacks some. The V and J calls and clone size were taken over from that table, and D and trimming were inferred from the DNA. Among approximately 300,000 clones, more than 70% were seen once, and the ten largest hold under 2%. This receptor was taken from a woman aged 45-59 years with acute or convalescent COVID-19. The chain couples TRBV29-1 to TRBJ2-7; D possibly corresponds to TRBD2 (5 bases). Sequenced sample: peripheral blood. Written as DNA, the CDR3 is TGCAGCGTTGCGAGGGAGTACCCCTACGAGCAGTACTTC. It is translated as CSVAREYPYEQYF.